These T cell receptor beta chains were read from a single sample in a study of cytomegalovirus exposure and HLA in healthy donors. Only in-frame clones appear in the TCRdb table, and some are missing; sequencing was by immunoSEQ multiplex PCR. The sample shows 150,000 to 200,000 clones, and roughly 0.74% sits with its ten largest clones. The sample taken for sequencing was PBMCs. The receptors originated from a boy aged 5-17 years in good health and CMV-seronegative. The CDR3 runs from the conserved cysteine through the conserved F or W. Fields, in order: D gene, V gene, J gene, CDR3 DNA, CDR3 protein. A D gene is named only where the DNA matches it firmly.

>TRBD2|TRBV2|TRBJ2-1
TGTGCCAGCAGCGGTAGCGGGGGGGCCCATGAGCAGTTCTTC
CASSGSGGAHEQFF
>.|TRBV7-9|TRBJ1-6
TGTGCCAGCAGCTATCTGGGACAAGGAAATTCACCCCTCCACTTT
CASSYLGQGNSPLHF
>TRBD1|TRBV6-5|TRBJ1-5
TGTGCCAGCAGCCGGGGACAGGGCAATCAGCCCCAGCATTTT
CASSRGQGNQPQHF
>.|TRBV6-1|TRBJ1-5
TGTGCCTCCGGCGGGCAGCCCCAGCATTTT
CASGGQPQHF
>TRBD1|TRBV7-6|TRBJ2-1
TGTGCCAGCAGCTTAGGGGACAGGGGGTCTGAGCAGTTCTTC
CASSLGDRGSEQFF
>TRBD1|TRBV5-8|TRBJ1-2
TGTGCCAGCAGCAGGGACAGCTATGGCTACACCTTC
CASSRDSYGYTF
>.|TRBV20-1|TRBJ2-3
TGCAGTGCTAGACCAGTCGATACGCAGTATTTT
CSARPVDTQYF
>.|TRBV11-2|TRBJ1-4
TGTGCCAGCAGCCCATGGACAGAACATTATGAAAAACTGTTTTTT
CASSPWTEHYEKLFF
>.|TRBV19|TRBJ1-2
TGTGCCAGTAGTATAGTCCCCCGGACGGGGGACTATGGCTACACCTTC
CASSIVPRTGDYGYTF
>TRBD2|TRBV10-2|TRBJ2-5
TGCGCCAGCAGTGAGACGGGGGGGCCCTTTAAAGAGACCCAGTACTTC
CASSETGGPFKETQYF
>.|TRBV5-8|TRBJ1-3
TGTGCCAGCAGCTTGGACAGGGCCTTAAACACCATATATTTT
CASSLDRALNTIYF
>TRBD2|TRBV7-2|TRBJ2-1
TGTGCCAGCAGCTTAGCCCCAGCGGGGGGGCAGGATGAGCAGTTCTTC
CASSLAPAGGQDEQFF
>.|TRBV12-5|TRBJ2-7
TGTGCTAGTGGTTCTCCTCACCGGGGACACCCCTACGAGCAGTACTTC
CASGSPHRGHPYEQYF
>TRBD1|TRBV6-1|TRBJ1-1
TGTGCCAGCAGTGCCGGGACAGTACCGAACACTGAAGCTTTCTTT
CASSAGTVPNTEAFF
>.|TRBV6-1|TRBJ2-3
TGTGCCAGCAGTGAAAGGAGAGCAGGTCGGGGAGATACGCAGTATTTT
CASSERRAGRGDTQYF
>TRBD1|TRBV6-6|TRBJ2-7
TGTGCCAGCAGACCGACAGGGGTCGGGTCCTACGAGCAGTACTTC
CASRPTGVGSYEQYF
>.|TRBV7-9|TRBJ2-1
TGTGCCAGCAGCTCCCAGGTCGGCTCCTACAATGAGCAGTTCTTC
CASSSQVGSYNEQFF
>.|TRBV14|TRBJ1-1
TGTGCCAGCAGCCTGGGCAGCTCGAACACTGAAGCTTTCTTT
CASSLGSSNTEAFF
>.|TRBV7-3|TRBJ2-1
TGTGCCAGCAGCTTGGGTAGCGTAGATAATGAGCAGTTCTTC
CASSLGSVDNEQFF
>.|TRBV4-1|TRBJ2-7
TGCGCCAGCAGCCAAGAAGGGACAAGTCCCCTCCGGGAGCAGTACTTC
CASSQEGTSPLREQYF
>.|TRBV5-1|TRBJ2-1
TGCGCCAGCAGCTTGGCCGCGGGGAGCTCCTACAATGAGCAGTTCTTC
CASSLAAGSSYNEQFF
>TRBD2|TRBV7-9|TRBJ2-2
TGTGCCAGCAGCAATCTAGCGGGAGACACCGGGGAGCTGTTTTTT
CASSNLAGDTGELFF
>TRBD1|TRBV7-9|TRBJ1-6
TGTGCCAGCAGCTCGACAGGGGAAGCACCCCTCCACTTT
CASSSTGEAPLHF
>.|TRBV2|TRBJ1-1
TGTGCCACCTTACCTGGGGCAGGCTCGAACACTGAAGCTTTCTTT
CATLPGAGSNTEAFF
>.|TRBV5-1|TRBJ2-3
TGCGCCAGCAGCTTGGGGGGAGTTTCAGATACGCAGTATTTT
CASSLGGVSDTQYF
>.|TRBV5-1|TRBJ2-3
TGCGCCAGCAGCCCTAGTCCCCTGGATACGCAGTATTTT
CASSPSPLDTQYF
>.|TRBV29-1|TRBJ2-3
TGCAGCGTTGAAGACAACGGTACGCAGTATTTT
CSVEDNGTQYF
>.|TRBV7-2|TRBJ2-7
TGTGCCAGCAGCTCCTCTTTAGTAAAGCAGTACTTC
CASSSSLVKQYF
>.|TRBV27|TRBJ2-1
TGTGCCAGCGCCCAGGGGAGCTGGGACAATGAGCAGTTCTTC
CASAQGSWDNEQFF
>.|TRBV19|TRBJ2-6
TGTGCCAGTAGTATAGCGCAGGGATGGTTTAGGGACTCTGGGGCCAACGTCCTGACTTTC
CASSIAQGWFRDSGANVLTF
>TRBD2|TRBV10-2|TRBJ2-1
TGCGCCAGCAATGGGGATAGCGGGGGGGAGAATGAGCAGTTCTTC
CASNGDSGGENEQFF